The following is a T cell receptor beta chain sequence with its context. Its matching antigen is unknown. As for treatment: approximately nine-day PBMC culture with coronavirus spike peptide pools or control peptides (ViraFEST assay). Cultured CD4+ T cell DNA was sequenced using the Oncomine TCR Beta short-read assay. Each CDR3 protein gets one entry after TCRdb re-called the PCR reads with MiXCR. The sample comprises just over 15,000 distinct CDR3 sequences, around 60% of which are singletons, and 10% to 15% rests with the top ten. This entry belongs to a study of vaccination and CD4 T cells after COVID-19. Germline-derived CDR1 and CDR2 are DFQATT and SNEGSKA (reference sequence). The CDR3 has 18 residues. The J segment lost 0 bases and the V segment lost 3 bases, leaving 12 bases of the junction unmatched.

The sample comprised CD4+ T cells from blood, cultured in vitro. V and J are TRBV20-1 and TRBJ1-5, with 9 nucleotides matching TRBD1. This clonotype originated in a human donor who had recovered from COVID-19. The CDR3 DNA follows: TGCAGTGCTAGCGACAGGGGGGAACGGCTGTATAGCAATCAGCCCCAGCATTTT. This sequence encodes CSASDRGERLYSNQPQHF.